These T cell receptor beta chains were read from a single sample in a study of shared clonotypes between healthy human individuals. Clones were sequenced by immunoSEQ multiplex PCR, and TCRdb holds only the in-frame ones, with some missing. The data show fewer than 1.6 million clones, approximately 98.5% seen once. Input material: naive CD4+ T cells sorted from blood. All receptors come from a man aged 25 to 40 in good health. Both conserved end residues are trimmed from each CDR3. Fields, in order: V gene, clone size, J gene, CDR3 protein. Some rows have no size entry. The others give once, few or many, or a class for an expanded clone.

V gene: TRBV10-3
clone size: .
J gene: TRBJ2-1
CDR3 protein: AITFGGSSGNEQF

V gene: TRBV5-1
clone size: .
J gene: TRBJ2-3
CDR3 protein: ASSLGVLDTQY

V gene: TRBV18
clone size: .
J gene: TRBJ2-5
CDR3 protein: ASSPRHGGEETQY

V gene: TRBV5-1
clone size: .
J gene: TRBJ2-2
CDR3 protein: ASSRSRPNTGELF

V gene: TRBV5-4
clone size: .
J gene: TRBJ1-1
CDR3 protein: ASSTPGQVEAF

V gene: TRBV6-5
clone size: .
J gene: TRBJ2-1
CDR3 protein: ANEREIVANEQF

V gene: TRBV27
clone size: .
J gene: TRBJ2-2
CDR3 protein: ASSLYGKANTGELF

V gene: TRBV10-2
clone size: .
J gene: TRBJ2-1
CDR3 protein: ASSELGGRVF

V gene: TRBV5-4
clone size: .
J gene: TRBJ2-1
CDR3 protein: ASSQAAEYYYNEQF

V gene: TRBV6-5
clone size: .
J gene: TRBJ1-1
CDR3 protein: ASSYSSVPNTEAF

V gene: TRBV19
clone size: .
J gene: TRBJ2-1
CDR3 protein: ASSIRSTTDEQF

V gene: TRBV6-4
clone size: .
J gene: TRBJ2-3
CDR3 protein: ASSVDRASTDTQY

V gene: TRBV25-1
clone size: once
J gene: TRBJ2-5
CDR3 protein: ASKSEETQY

V gene: TRBV7-3
clone size: .
J gene: TRBJ2-2
CDR3 protein: ASSLGQRGGRVTGELF

V gene: TRBV6-5
clone size: .
J gene: TRBJ1-4
CDR3 protein: ASSSRGLEEKLF

V gene: TRBV7-9
clone size: .
J gene: TRBJ1-1
CDR3 protein: ASSLSQNTEAF

V gene: TRBV28
clone size: .
J gene: TRBJ2-7
CDR3 protein: ASINPPGGAGEQY

V gene: TRBV7-9
clone size: .
J gene: TRBJ2-1
CDR3 protein: ASSQGPGQGVSEQF

V gene: TRBV11-3
clone size: .
J gene: TRBJ1-2
CDR3 protein: ASSQGREAHGYT

V gene: TRBV30
clone size: .
J gene: TRBJ1-2
CDR3 protein: AWEPGQGAGYT

V gene: TRBV28
clone size: .
J gene: TRBJ2-3
CDR3 protein: ASSSKFDTQY

V gene: TRBV29-1
clone size: .
J gene: TRBJ2-1
CDR3 protein: SVEGRGRDTVQF

V gene: TRBV2
clone size: .
J gene: TRBJ2-5
CDR3 protein: ASTPDGQETQY

V gene: TRBV5-6
clone size: .
J gene: TRBJ2-5
CDR3 protein: ASSPGLTETQY

V gene: TRBV29-1
clone size: .
J gene: TRBJ1-1
CDR3 protein: SSLGGGGGAF

V gene: TRBV29-1
clone size: .
J gene: TRBJ2-1
CDR3 protein: SFTVAGVYNEQF

V gene: TRBV5-5
clone size: .
J gene: TRBJ2-2
CDR3 protein: ASNLGSQGAKFGELF

V gene: TRBV18
clone size: .
J gene: TRBJ2-4
CDR3 protein: ASSPPSGSGIQY

V gene: TRBV5-6
clone size: .
J gene: TRBJ2-7
CDR3 protein: ASSLFPPYEQY

V gene: TRBV5-1
clone size: .
J gene: TRBJ2-3
CDR3 protein: ASSFDLPPTDTQY

V gene: TRBV30
clone size: .
J gene: TRBJ1-5
CDR3 protein: AADRGSNQPQH

V gene: TRBV7-2
clone size: once
J gene: TRBJ1-1
CDR3 protein: ASSLTGPTEAF

V gene: TRBV11-2
clone size: .
J gene: TRBJ2-7
CDR3 protein: ASSLEAVSYEQY

V gene: TRBV25-1
clone size: once
J gene: TRBJ2-5
CDR3 protein: ASSEWAGTKGETQY

V gene: TRBV5-1
clone size: .
J gene: TRBJ2-1
CDR3 protein: ASSGLAGGTYNEQF

V gene: TRBV5-4
clone size: .
J gene: TRBJ2-3
CDR3 protein: ASSLATSGSTDTQY

V gene: TRBV7-8
clone size: once
J gene: TRBJ1-3
CDR3 protein: ASSLRRGQSSGNTIY

V gene: TRBV7-8
clone size: .
J gene: TRBJ2-7
CDR3 protein: ASSLEALPPHEQY

V gene: TRBV11-2
clone size: .
J gene: TRBJ2-1
CDR3 protein: ASRGLEGPLNEQF

V gene: TRBV15
clone size: .
J gene: TRBJ2-5
CDR3 protein: ATSRIRGETQY

V gene: TRBV7-2
clone size: .
J gene: TRBJ2-7
CDR3 protein: ASSLSGAITYEQY

V gene: TRBV9
clone size: .
J gene: TRBJ1-1
CDR3 protein: ASSVLGTEAF

V gene: TRBV18
clone size: .
J gene: TRBJ2-7
CDR3 protein: ASSTGTGSYEQY

V gene: TRBV20-1
clone size: .
J gene: TRBJ1-5
CDR3 protein: SAENQPQH

V gene: TRBV5-6
clone size: .
J gene: TRBJ1-5
CDR3 protein: ASSLYRSGVNQPQH

V gene: TRBV19
clone size: .
J gene: TRBJ2-1
CDR3 protein: ASSRGGFTSDSYNEQF

V gene: TRBV9
clone size: .
J gene: TRBJ2-1
CDR3 protein: ASSVGWASSYNEQF

V gene: TRBV7-8
clone size: .
J gene: TRBJ2-7
CDR3 protein: ASSLVTESIYEQY

V gene: TRBV9
clone size: .
J gene: TRBJ1-2
CDR3 protein: ASSRSPLDGYT

V gene: TRBV7-2
clone size: .
J gene: TRBJ1-5
CDR3 protein: ASSNSFNQPQH

V gene: TRBV6-1
clone size: .
J gene: TRBJ2-1
CDR3 protein: ASEARVYNEQF

V gene: TRBV5-6
clone size: .
J gene: TRBJ1-1
CDR3 protein: ASSLGDRALNTEAF